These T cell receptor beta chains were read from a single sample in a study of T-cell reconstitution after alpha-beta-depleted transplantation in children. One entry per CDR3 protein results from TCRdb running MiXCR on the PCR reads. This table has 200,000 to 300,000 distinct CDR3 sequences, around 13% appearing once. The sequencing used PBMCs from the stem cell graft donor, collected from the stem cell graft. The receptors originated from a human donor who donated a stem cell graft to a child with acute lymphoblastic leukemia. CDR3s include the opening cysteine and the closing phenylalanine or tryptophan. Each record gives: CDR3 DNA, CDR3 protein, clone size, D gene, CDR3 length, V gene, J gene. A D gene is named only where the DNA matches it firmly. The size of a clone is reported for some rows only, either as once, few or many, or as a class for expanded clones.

TGCAGTGCTAGAGTCGGGACTAGCGGGAGGGTGACAGATACGCAGTATTTT	CSARVGTSGRVTDTQYF	many	TRBD2	17	TRBV20-1	TRBJ2-3
TGTGCCAGCAGCTACAGGGCAACCTCTGGAAACACCATATATTTT	CASSYRATSGNTIYF	many	NA	15	TRBV6-5	TRBJ1-3
TGTGCCAGCAGTTCCATTATTACCGGGGAGCTGTTTTTT	CASSSIITGELFF	many	NA	13	TRBV6-6	TRBJ2-2
TGTGCCAGCAGCTTATTGGGAGACGACACTGAAGCTTTCTTT	CASSLLGDDTEAFF	many	NA	14	TRBV11-3	TRBJ1-1
TGTGCCAGCAGCCCCCTCTTGTACGAGCAGTACTTC	CASSPLLYEQYF	many	NA	12	TRBV7-9	TRBJ2-7
TGTGCCAGCAGCTTAAATGGACAGCTTAATGAGCAGTTCTTC	CASSLNGQLNEQFF	NA	NA	14	TRBV7-3	TRBJ2-1
TGTGCCAGCAGTTATGATACACAGCCCCAGCATTTT	CASSYDTQPQHF	many	NA	12	TRBV7-9	TRBJ1-5
TGCAGTGCTAGAGATGGGGAGCTAATAGCGTTCGAGCAGTACTTC	CSARDGELIAFEQYF	many	NA	15	TRBV20-1	TRBJ2-7
TGTGCCAGCAGTGAAAACGTATTAAGGATTAGGGGAGTAGCGCTGAACACCGGGGAGCTGTTTTTT	CASSENVLRIRGVALNTGELFF	many	NA	22	TRBV2	TRBJ2-2
TGCAGCGCCGGAACAGGGGGACACGATCAGCCCCAGCATTTT	CSAGTGGHDQPQHF	few	TRBD1	14	TRBV29-1	TRBJ1-5
TGCGCCAGCAGCTTGGGTTACTCGGGGGAGACCCAGTACTTC	CASSLGYSGETQYF	many	NA	14	TRBV5-1	TRBJ2-5
TGTGCCAGCCGCCTCGCCACAGATACGCAGTATTTT	CASRLATDTQYF	many	NA	12	TRBV12-3/TRBV12-4	TRBJ2-3
TGTGCCAGCAGCCCTGCTCTGAACACTGAAGCTTTCTTT	CASSPALNTEAFF	many	NA	13	TRBV4-2	TRBJ1-1
TGTGCCACCAGCCCGCAACGCTCCTACGAGCAGTACTTC	CATSPQRSYEQYF	many	NA	13	TRBV15	TRBJ2-7
TGTGCCAGCAGCTCGGACGGGAGGGCCGGAAGCTCCTACAATGAGCAGTTCTTC	CASSSDGRAGSSYNEQFF	many	TRBD2	18	TRBV3-1	TRBJ2-1
TGCAGCGTTGACGAGGGCAGGAGGAACACCGGGGAGCTGTTTTTT	CSVDEGRRNTGELFF	NA	NA	15	TRBV29-1	TRBJ2-2
TGTGCCAGTAGTATAACAGCTTATAGCAATCAGCCCCAGCATTTT	CASSITAYSNQPQHF	many	NA	15	TRBV19	TRBJ1-5
TGCAGCGTAGCGGGACCGAATAACTATGGCTACACCTTC	CSVAGPNNYGYTF	many	NA	13	TRBV29-1	TRBJ1-2
TGTGCCAGCAGCTTAGCGGCATCCTCCTCCTACGAGCAGTACTTC	CASSLAASSSYEQYF	many	NA	15	TRBV7-2	TRBJ2-7
TGTGCCTGGAGTCCCAAAGAGACCCAGTACTTC	CAWSPKETQYF	many	NA	11	TRBV30	TRBJ2-5
TGTGCCAGCAGTTTAATGCGGCCGGAGACCCAGTACTTC	CASSLMRPETQYF	many	NA	13	TRBV12-3/TRBV12-4	TRBJ2-5
TGTGCCAGCGTGTTCGCCAGGGGATCCTACGAGCAGTACTTC	CASVFARGSYEQYF	many	NA	14	TRBV5-5	TRBJ2-7
TGTGCCAGCAGACTGGCGACCGCAGGGACTTTGCTCACCTTC	CASRLATAGTLLTF	many	NA	14	TRBV5-5	TRBJ1-2
TGTGCCAGTAGTCTAGCCCTCTCACAGGGACTGGTTGATGGCTACACCTTC	CASSLALSQGLVDGYTF	many	NA	17	TRBV19	TRBJ1-2
TGCAGTGCTTTAGTACAGGGTTTAGATACGCAGTATTTT	CSALVQGLDTQYF	few	NA	13	TRBV20-1	TRBJ2-3
TGTGCCAGCAGCCGGCCAGGACAGGGTAGGGGGGAGCTGTTTTTT	CASSRPGQGRGELFF	many	TRBD1	15	TRBV11-2	TRBJ2-2
TGTGCCAGCAGTTTGTGGACTGAAGCTTTCTTT	CASSLWTEAFF	many	NA	11	TRBV12-3/TRBV12-4	TRBJ1-1
TGTGCCAGCAGCTTAGCGAGGCCGGCCGGGGAGCTGTTTTTT	CASSLARPAGELFF	NA	NA	14	TRBV7-8	TRBJ2-2
TGTGCCAGTACTTCACCAGTGGGACAGGGGGGCACTGAAGCTTTCTTT	CASTSPVGQGGTEAFF	many	TRBD1	16	TRBV19	TRBJ1-1
TGTGCCAGCAGTTATCTTCGGGGAGGACTAGCGGGCACCGGGGAGCTGTTTTTT	CASSYLRGGLAGTGELFF	many	TRBD2	18	TRBV6-2/TRBV6-3	TRBJ2-2
TGTGCCAGCAGGCCAAGCGGGGCTAGCACAGATACGCAGTATTTT	CASRPSGASTDTQYF	many	TRBD2	15	TRBV6-2/TRBV6-3	TRBJ2-3
TGTGCCAGCAGCCCCGAGGAAGGGGGAACCAAAAACATTCAGTACTTC	CASSPEEGGTKNIQYF	many	NA	16	TRBV7-9	TRBJ2-4
TGTGCCAGCAGTCCAACTAAGGGCCCCAGGGGCTATAATTCACCCCTCCACTTT	CASSPTKGPRGYNSPLHF	many	NA	18	TRBV27	TRBJ1-6
TGCGCCAGCAGCTTGTTAGGGCCTGGGGCCAACGTCCTGACTTTC	CASSLLGPGANVLTF	many	NA	15	TRBV5-1	TRBJ2-6
TGCAGCGTTGACCCTAGCGTTTTCCCAAATGAGCAGTTCTTC	CSVDPSVFPNEQFF	many	NA	14	TRBV29-1	TRBJ2-1
TGTGCCAGCAGCCGGGGCCAGGACACCGGGGAGCTGTTTTTT	CASSRGQDTGELFF	many	NA	14	TRBV25-1	TRBJ2-2
TGTGCCAGCAGGTCCCGGGACACCCGACAAGAGACCCAGTACTTC	CASRSRDTRQETQYF	many	NA	15	TRBV12-3/TRBV12-4	TRBJ2-5
TGTGCCAGCAGTCCTCCCCGGACAGGGTACAATTCACCCCTCCACTTT	CASSPPRTGYNSPLHF	many	TRBD1	16	TRBV27	TRBJ1-6
TGTGCCAGCTCAGGATACTTGGACGAGCAGTACTTC	CASSGYLDEQYF	many	NA	12	TRBV18	TRBJ2-7
TGTGCCCGCCCCCGGGGAGACAGGTTAGATGCAGATACGCAGTATTTT	CARPRGDRLDADTQYF	many	NA	16	TRBV21-1	TRBJ2-3
TGCAGTGCTAGCCGAGGAACCGGTGGCTACACCTTC	CSASRGTGGYTF	many	NA	12	TRBV20-1	TRBJ1-2
TGTGCCAGCAGCCAAGACCTCGGGGAGCTGTTTTTT	CASSQDLGELFF	many	NA	12	TRBV11-2	TRBJ2-2
TGTGCCAGCAGCGGGACCAGAGAGGAGACCCAGTACTTC	CASSGTREETQYF	many	NA	13	TRBV7-2	TRBJ2-5
TGCAGCGCTGGCACGGGGGTGTCCGGGGAGCTGTTTTTT	CSAGTGVSGELFF	many	NA	13	TRBV29-1	TRBJ2-2
TGCGCCAGCAGCTTTAAAGGGACAGACTATGCTAACTATGGCTACACCTTC	CASSFKGTDYANYGYTF	many	TRBD1	17	TRBV5-1	TRBJ1-2
TGTGCCATCAGTGGGTCAGACAGGGAGGCGAACAATGAGCAGTTCTTC	CAISGSDREANNEQFF	few	NA	16	TRBV10-3	TRBJ2-1
TGTGCCAGCAGTTTATCGGCAGTTAATAATTCACCCCTCCACTTT	CASSLSAVNNSPLHF	many	NA	15	TRBV12-3/TRBV12-4	TRBJ1-6
TGTGCCAGCAGCGTAGGGACAGGGAACTATGGCTACACCTTC	CASSVGTGNYGYTF	many	TRBD1	14	TRBV9	TRBJ1-2
TGTGCCAGCAGTCTTAGCGGGGTTTACAATGAGCAGTTCTTC	CASSLSGVYNEQFF	many	TRBD2	14	TRBV6-1	TRBJ2-1
TGTGCCAGCAGCTTAGGGCCCAGCGGCGAGCAGTACTTC	CASSLGPSGEQYF	many	NA	13	TRBV7-2	TRBJ2-7
TGTGCCAGCAGCTTCAAGTCGCAGGGTGGGGACATTCAGTACTTC	CASSFKSQGGDIQYF	once	NA	15	TRBV7-9	TRBJ2-4
TGCAGTGCTCACCGGGGGGGGAGCACAGATACGCAGTATTTT	CSAHRGGSTDTQYF	NA	TRBD2	14	TRBV20-1	TRBJ2-3
TGTGCCCTCGGGACAGGGGGCATCGAGCAGTACTTC	CALGTGGIEQYF	NA	TRBD1	12	TRBV10-3	TRBJ2-7
TGTGCCAGCAGTACCAACACAGATACGCAGTATTTT	CASSTNTDTQYF	many	NA	12	TRBV6-2/TRBV6-3	TRBJ2-3
TGTGCCACCAGCCCCCATCAGGCCACCGGGGAGCTGTTTTTT	CATSPHQATGELFF	many	NA	14	TRBV15	TRBJ2-2